This T cell receptor (beta chain) originates from a study of cytomegalovirus exposure and HLA in healthy donors. Whole-study findings and limits: It was reportedly the case that the classifier diagnosed cytomegalovirus status with high specificity and sensitivity.

Sequencing was performed with immunoSEQ multiplex PCR; in TCRdb, only in-frame clones are kept and a portion is missing. Counted here are 250,000 to 400,000 clones, nearly 90% occurring once; the ten biggest clones make up around 0.91%. As concerns this clone: Its specificity is not known.

The receptor comes from a man aged 25 to 40 in good health and CMV-seronegative. Material for sequencing was PBMCs.

This chain's CDR3 is CASSNDRGGGEKLFF. Written as DNA, the CDR3 is TGTGCCAGTAGTAATGACAGGGGAGGGGGCGAAAAACTGTTTTTT. This chain connects TRBV19 to TRBJ1-4; 8 bases are a match to TRBD1. Germline-derived CDR1 and CDR2 are LNHDA and SQIVND (reference sequence). Trimming took 4 bases from V and 8 from J; bases not matched to a gene: 9. This CDR3 spans 15 amino acids.